Listed below are T cell receptor beta chains from one sample, sequenced in a study of OX40 agonist ivuxolimab in advanced cancers. The method was immunoSEQ multiplex PCR; TCRdb's version includes in-frame clones alone and lacks a portion of them. The sample contains around 90,000 clones, around 87% of which appear only once. The sample in question was CD4+ or CD8+ T cells sorted from blood, obtained in a trial of the OX40 agonist ivuxolimab. The receptors come from an adult with an advanced solid tumor such as melanoma, head and neck, liver or kidney cancer. Both conserved end residues are part of each CDR3. A D gene is named only where the DNA matches it firmly. Size values are once, few and many counts, or a class for expanded clones, and some rows have none.

v_call	clone_size	j_call	d_call	cdr3_aa	cdr3_nt
TRBV19	-	TRBJ1-1	-	CASSAQIRVTEAFF	TGTGCCAGTAGTGCCCAGATCAGGGTGACTGAAGCTTTCTTT
TRBV6-1	-	TRBJ1-1	-	CASSEGRDFMNTEAFF	TGTGCCAGCAGTGAAGGCCGGGATTTTATGAACACTGAAGCTTTCTTT
TRBV2	-	TRBJ1-2	-	CASSLRTASYGYTF	TGTGCCAGCAGTCTCAGGACAGCCAGCTATGGCTACACCTTC
TRBV5-6	-	TRBJ2-4	-	CASSSGRPAKNIQYF	TGTGCCAGCAGCTCGGGACGGCCAGCCAAAAACATTCAGTACTTC
TRBV6-1	-	TRBJ2-3	-	CASSEWQGSTDTQYF	TGTGCCAGCAGTGAGTGGCAGGGGAGCACAGATACGCAGTATTTT
TRBV19	few	TRBJ2-5	-	CASSRGTGRSQETQYF	TGTGCCAGTAGTAGGGGTACCGGACGGTCCCAAGAGACCCAGTACTTC
TRBV28	-	TRBJ1-3	TRBD1	CASIQGGTPSSGNTIYF	TGTGCCAGCATCCAGGGGGGGACACCGAGCTCTGGAAACACCATATATTTT
TRBV6-1	-	TRBJ2-5	TRBD1	CASSEALRRGTGGQETQYF	TGTGCCAGCAGTGAAGCGCTTCGTAGAGGGACAGGGGGCCAAGAGACCCAGTACTTC
TRBV27	-	TRBJ2-7	TRBD1	CASSFRTGTYEQYF	TGTGCCAGCAGTTTCCGGACAGGGACCTACGAGCAGTACTTC
TRBV19	-	TRBJ2-6	-	CASNRVAGANVLTF	TGTGCCAGTAACAGGGTCGCTGGGGCCAACGTCCTGACTTTC
TRBV5-1	-	TRBJ2-2	-	CASSLDRVGTGELFF	TGCGCCAGCAGCTTGGACAGGGTAGGAACCGGGGAGCTGTTTTTT
TRBV5-1	once	TRBJ2-5	TRBD1	CASSLAGQGIETQYF	TGCGCCAGCAGCTTGGCGGGACAGGGCATAGAGACCCAGTACTTC
TRBV6-1	-	TRBJ2-5	TRBD2	CASSGLAQQETQYF	TGTGCCAGCTCAGGACTAGCGCAACAAGAGACCCAGTACTTC
TRBV29-1	-	TRBJ2-2	-	CSVDRLNTGELFF	TGCAGCGTTGACAGACTGAACACCGGGGAGCTGTTTTTT
TRBV5-4	-	TRBJ2-1	TRBD1	CASSLAQGAADEQFF	TGTGCCAGCAGCTTGGCTCAGGGGGCGGCCGATGAGCAGTTCTTC
TRBV6-6	-	TRBJ2-1	TRBD2	CASRPGLAGDNEQFF	TGTGCCAGCAGACCGGGACTAGCGGGGGACAATGAGCAGTTCTTC
TRBV11-2	-	TRBJ1-1	-	CASSVRTNTEAFF	TGTGCCAGCAGCGTAAGGACGAACACTGAAGCTTTCTTT
TRBV6-5	-	TRBJ1-1	TRBD1	CATGPGQGNTEAFF	TGTGCCACCGGACCGGGACAGGGGAACACTGAAGCTTTCTTT
TRBV5-4	-	TRBJ1-1	-	CASSSDRDTEAFF	TGTGCCAGCAGCTCTGACAGAGACACTGAAGCTTTCTTT
TRBV28	-	TRBJ1-2	-	CASRQTTYGYTF	TGTGCCAGCAGGCAAACGACGTATGGCTACACCTTC
TRBV28	few	TRBJ1-5	-	CASSLRVSNQPQHF	TGTGCCAGCAGTCTCAGGGTGAGCAATCAGCCCCAGCATTTT
TRBV7-3	-	TRBJ2-1	TRBD2	CASSLTGWEGPVNEQFF	TGTGCCAGCAGCTTAACGGGGTGGGAGGGCCCTGTGAATGAGCAGTTCTTC
TRBV11-3	-	TRBJ2-1	TRBD2	CASSTISGTGNEQFF	TGTGCCAGCAGCACCATTAGCGGGACGGGCAATGAGCAGTTCTTC
TRBV10-3	once	TRBJ2-3	TRBD2	CAISSSGSTDTQYF	TGTGCCATCAGCTCTAGCGGTAGCACAGATACGCAGTATTTT
TRBV5-1	-	TRBJ1-2	-	CASSLTDYGYTF	TGCGCCAGCAGTCTGACCGACTATGGCTACACCTTC
TRBV5-6	once	TRBJ2-3	TRBD2	CASSLLAGGNTQYF	TGTGCCAGCAGCTTGCTAGCGGGAGGGAATACGCAGTATTTT
TRBV2	-	TRBJ1-5	-	CASQGIKMSQPQHF	TGTGCCAGCCAAGGCATCAAGATGAGTCAGCCCCAGCATTTT
TRBV19	-	TRBJ1-4	TRBD1	CASSIITTGDEKLFF	TGTGCCAGTAGTATAATTACGACAGGGGACGAAAAACTGTTTTTT
TRBV28	-	TRBJ2-3	-	CASTTGGPRTQYF	TGTGCCAGCACAACCGGAGGACCCAGGACGCAGTATTTT
TRBV28	once	TRBJ1-2	-	CASLSGRVGYTF	TGTGCCAGCCTTTCGGGCAGGGTTGGCTACACCTTC
TRBV9	-	TRBJ1-4	TRBD1	CASSVGGQLNEKLFF	TGTGCCAGCAGCGTAGGGGGACAGCTTAATGAAAAACTGTTTTTT
TRBV6-6	-	TRBJ1-5	-	CASSYPDSKAQHF	TGTGCCAGCAGTTACCCGGACAGCAAAGCCCAGCATTTT
TRBV10-2	-	TRBJ2-7	-	CASSDSWQTYEQYF	TGCGCCAGCAGTGATTCTTGGCAGACCTACGAGCAGTACTTC
TRBV19	-	TRBJ1-5	-	CASSIKRHPNQPQHF	TGTGCCAGTAGTATTAAAAGGCACCCTAATCAGCCCCAGCATTTT
TRBV19	-	TRBJ2-3	TRBD1	CASSMRDRGRDTQYF	TGTGCCAGTAGTATGCGAGACAGGGGGAGAGATACGCAGTATTTT
TRBV5-4	-	TRBJ2-2	-	CASSTGRGEGTGELFF	TGTGCCAGCAGCACGGGTCGCGGAGAGGGCACCGGGGAGCTGTTTTTT
TRBV4-2	-	TRBJ2-1	TRBD2	CASSQVAGEWYNEQFF	TGTGCCAGCAGCCAAGTCGCGGGAGAATGGTACAATGAGCAGTTCTTC
TRBV27	-	TRBJ1-3	-	CASKSRQGNTIYF	TGTGCCAGCAAGTCCAGGCAGGGAAACACCATATATTTT
TRBV11-3	-	TRBJ2-1	-	CASSLTLGWGSGYNEQFF	TGTGCCAGCAGCTTAACCTTGGGATGGGGGAGTGGTTACAATGAGCAGTTCTTC
TRBV5-4	-	TRBJ1-6	TRBD1	CASRQGQGASPLHF	TGTGCCAGCAGACAAGGACAGGGGGCATCACCCCTCCACTTT
TRBV5-4	once	TRBJ2-2	TRBD2	CASSPSGEGGELFF	TGTGCCAGCAGCCCCTCCGGGGAGGGCGGGGAGCTGTTTTTT
TRBV28	-	TRBJ2-4	TRBD1	CASSLTGAQNLAKNIQYF	TGTGCCAGCAGTCTGACAGGGGCCCAAAATTTAGCCAAAAACATTCAGTACTTC